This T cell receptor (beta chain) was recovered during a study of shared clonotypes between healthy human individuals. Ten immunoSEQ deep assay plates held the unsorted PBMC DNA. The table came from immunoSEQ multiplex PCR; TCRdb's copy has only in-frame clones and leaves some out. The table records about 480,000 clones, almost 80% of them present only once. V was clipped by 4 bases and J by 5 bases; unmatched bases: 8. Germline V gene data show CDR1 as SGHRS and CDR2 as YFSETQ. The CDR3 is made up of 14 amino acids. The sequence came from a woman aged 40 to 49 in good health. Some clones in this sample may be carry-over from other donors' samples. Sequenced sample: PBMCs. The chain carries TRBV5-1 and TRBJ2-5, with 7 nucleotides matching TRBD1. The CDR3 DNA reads TGCGCCAGCAGCCCACAGGGGTTTGCGGAGACCCAGTACTTC. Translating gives CASSPQGFAETQYF.